The source of this T cell receptor beta chain is a study of CXCR3-negative and CXCR3-positive naive CD8 T cells. Study observations and caveats: The study found more hydrophobic TRB CDR3s in CXCR3-positive naive cells than in CXCR3-negative naive cells. Most assays were run on fresh PBMCs (CXCR3 expression partially decreased after cryopreservation).

Every CD8+ T cell subset underwent triplicate sorting at under 350,000 cells apiece. CD45RO-CCR7+CD27+CD95- defined naive CD8+ T cells. The CDR3 spans 13 residues. Germline assignment: CDR1 DFQATT and CDR2 SNEGSKA (reference sequence). Via 5' RACE with UMI labels, TRB cDNA libraries were prepared. TCRdb re-called the 5' RACE reads and catalogs CDR3 proteins one per entry, DNA excluded. The listing records about 110,000 distinct CDR3 sequences. In the case of this clonotype: Its antigen is not identified.

Sequencing was carried out using naive CXCR3+ CD8+ T cells from blood. The subset denotes: CD45RO-CCR7+CD27+CD95- naive CD8+ T cells expressing CXCR3 (TNR3+). This sequence joins TRBV20-1 and TRBJ2-7. The sequence was collected from a human donor in good health. Some clones in this sample may be carry-over from other donors' samples. The CDR3 protein is CSARDFQDYEQYF.